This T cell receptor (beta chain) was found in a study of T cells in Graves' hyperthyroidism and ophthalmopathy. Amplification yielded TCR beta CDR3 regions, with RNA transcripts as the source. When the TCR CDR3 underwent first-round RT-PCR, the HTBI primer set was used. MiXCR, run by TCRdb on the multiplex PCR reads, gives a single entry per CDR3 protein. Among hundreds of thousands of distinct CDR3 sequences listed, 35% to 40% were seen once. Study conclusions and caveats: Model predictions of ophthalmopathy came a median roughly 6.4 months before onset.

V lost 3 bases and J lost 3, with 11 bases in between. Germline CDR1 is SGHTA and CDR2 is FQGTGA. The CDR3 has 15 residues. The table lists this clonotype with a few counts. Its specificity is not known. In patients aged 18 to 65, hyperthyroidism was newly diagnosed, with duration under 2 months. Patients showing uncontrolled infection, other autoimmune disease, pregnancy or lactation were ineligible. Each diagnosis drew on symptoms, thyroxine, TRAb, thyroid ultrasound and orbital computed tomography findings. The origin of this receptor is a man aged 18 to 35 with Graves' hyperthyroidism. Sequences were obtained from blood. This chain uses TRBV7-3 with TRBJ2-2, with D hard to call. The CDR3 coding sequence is TGTGCCAGCAGCTTGGGTTCTGGGGACACCGGGGAGCTGTTTTTT. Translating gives CASSLGSGDTGELFF. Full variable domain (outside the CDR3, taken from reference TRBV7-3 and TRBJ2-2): GAGVSQTPSNKVTEKGKYVELRCDPISGHTALYWYRQSLGQGPEFLIYFQGTGAADDSGLPNDRFFAVRPEGSVSTLKIQRTERGDSAVYLCASSLGSGDTGELFFGEGSRLTVL.